This TCR beta chain emerged from a study of tumor-infiltrating lymphocytes in primary liver carcinoma. Study conclusions and caveats: Presence in all five tumor regions was observed for only about 7.5-25% of top clones.

With a constant-region primer, TCR beta cDNA was made from approximately 520 ng of total RNA. ARM-PCR was slightly modified, and three nested multiplex PCR rounds with it gave rise to the TCR beta libraries. Each CDR3 protein gets one entry after TCRdb re-called the multiplex PCR reads with MiXCR. Of roughly 190,000 distinct CDR3 sequences listed, roughly 80% are singletons. Co-extracting RNA and DNA was done with roughly 17-34 mg of unsorted bulk tissue as input. Patients' primary liver carcinoma was surgically resected. Tumors were each sampled at five separate regions. Remarks on this clonotype: Its antigen is not identified. One junction end disagrees with the germline gene, perhaps due to a read error.

This receptor was taken from a man in his forties with primary liver carcinoma and hepatitis B virus infection. The sample comprised tumor tissue from primary liver carcinoma.

In DNA, the CDR3 is TGTGTCAGCAGCCCCCGGACAGTTACGAACACCGTGGAGCTGTTTTTT. Translation gives CVSSPRTVTNTVELFF. The V and J genes are TRBV11-2 and TRBJ2-2, with a tentative D call TRBD1 (6 bases). From germline, CDR1 is SGHAT and CDR2 FQNNGV. This CDR3 comprises 16 residues. Full variable domain (rest looked up from reference TRBV11-2 and TRBJ2-2): EAGVAQSPRYKIIEKRQSVAFWCNPISGHATLYWYQQILGQGPKLLIQFQNNGVVDDSQLPKDRFSAERLKGVDSTLKIQPAKLEDSAVYLCVSSPRTVTNTVELFFGEGSRLTVL.